The rows below give T cell receptor beta chains drawn from one sample of a study of blood T cell repertoires in COVID-19. Profiling relied on immunoSEQ multiplex PCR, and the TCRdb table lists in-frame clones only, not all of them. The table lists about 40,000 clones, around 87% of them singletons. The source material was peripheral blood. Receptors were obtained from a woman older than 75 with active COVID-19. CDR3s include the opening cysteine and the closing phenylalanine or tryptophan. A D gene is named only where the DNA matches it firmly. Clone size is shown for a subset of rows, as once, few, many or a class of expanded clone.

clone_size j_call d_call v_call cdr3_nt cdr3_aa
- TRBJ2-5 - TRBV19 TGTGCCAGTAGTAAACGAGGGCTGGGAGAGACCCAGTACTTC CASSKRGLGETQYF
- TRBJ2-7 - TRBV28 TGTGCCAGCAGTTTAGTCGCTCGACAGGCCGAGCAGTACTTC CASSLVARQAEQYF
- TRBJ2-2 TRBD1 TRBV19 TGTGCCAGCCGCTTGTGGGGGGGACAGGGGAACACCGGGGAGCTGTTTTTT CASRLWGGQGNTGELFF
- TRBJ2-5 TRBD2 TRBV5-1 TGCGCCAGCAGCCCCGGCGGGGGGGCTGGGGAGACCCAGTACTTC CASSPGGGAGETQYF
- TRBJ1-1 TRBD1 TRBV28 TGTGCCAGCTCAGGGGGCCGCGCTGAAGCTTTCTTT CASSGGRAEAFF
- TRBJ1-5 TRBD1 TRBV5-5 TGTGCCAGCAGCTTTGGGACAGGGGGTAGCCAGCCCCAGCATTTT CASSFGTGGSQPQHF
- TRBJ2-7 - TRBV10-3 TGTGCCATCAAGATGCCGGGACACGGGGACTACGAGCAGTACTTC CAIKMPGHGDYEQYF
- TRBJ2-5 TRBD2 TRBV6-5 TGTGCCAGCCGACTAGCGGGGGGCAAAGAGACCCAGTACTTC CASRLAGGKETQYF
many TRBJ1-3 TRBD1 TRBV11-2 TGTGCCAGCAGCACAGGACAGGGGGCAATTGGAAACACCATATATTTT CASSTGQGAIGNTIYF
- TRBJ2-2 - TRBV6-4 TGTGCCAGCACCCAGGGGCTATACACCGGGGAGCTGTTTTTT CASTQGLYTGELFF
few TRBJ1-5 - TRBV19 TGTGCCAGTAATACGAGGCTACAGGTCACCCTTGGTCAGCCCCAGCATTTT CASNTRLQVTLGQPQHF
- TRBJ1-6 - TRBV30 TGTGCCTGGAGCCCGGGACTGCCGAATTCACCCCTCCACTTT CAWSPGLPNSPLHF
- TRBJ1-1 TRBD1 TRBV11-2 TGTGCCAGCAGCTCGCCCCCCGGGACAGGGAACACTGAAGCTTTCTTT CASSSPPGTGNTEAFF
few TRBJ1-5 - TRBV27 TGTGCCAGCAGTTTATGGTCCGGGGACAATCAGCCCCAGCATTTT CASSLWSGDNQPQHF
- TRBJ1-2 TRBD1 TRBV5-1 TGCGCCAGCAGCCCCGATACGGACAGGGGGGCCTATGGCTACACCTTC CASSPDTDRGAYGYTF
- TRBJ2-7 TRBD1 TRBV7-9 TGTGCCAGCAGCCTGACAGGGTCTCACGAGCAGTACTTC CASSLTGSHEQYF
- TRBJ1-1 - TRBV2 TGTGCCAGCAGTGAACATAGGGGCACTGAAGCTTTCTTT CASSEHRGTEAFF
- TRBJ1-2 - TRBV4-1 TGCGCCAGCAGCCAAACGGGTGGAAGGCCCTATGGCTACACCTTC CASSQTGGRPYGYTF
once TRBJ2-3 - TRBV7-3 TGTGCCAGCAGCTTACGGTATGCAGATACGCAGTATTTT CASSLRYADTQYF
- TRBJ2-5 TRBD2 TRBV28 TGTGCCAGCAGACCGGGACTAGCGGGGGGGAAAATGTACTTC CASRPGLAGGKMYF
- TRBJ1-2 - TRBV24-1 TGTGCCACCAGTCAGGGAGGCTATGGCTACACCTTC CATSQGGYGYTF
- TRBJ1-4 - TRBV28 TGTGCCAGCGGGACATTGGGTGAAAAACTGTTTTTT CASGTLGEKLFF
once TRBJ2-3 TRBD1 TRBV9 TGTGCCAGCAGCGCACCGGGACAGCCTTCCGATACGCAGTATTTT CASSAPGQPSDTQYF
few TRBJ2-7 TRBD2 TRBV7-9 TGTGCCAGCAGCTTAGGGGCTAGCGGGGAGGGTGAGCAGTACTTC CASSLGASGEGEQYF
large TRBJ2-3 TRBD1 TRBV7-7 TGTGCCAGCAGCCCGACAGGGGGCACAGATACGCAGTATTTT CASSPTGGTDTQYF
- TRBJ1-2 TRBD1 TRBV25-1 TGTGCCAGCAGTCGAGGGACAGGGAGATATGATGGCTACACCTTC CASSRGTGRYDGYTF
once TRBJ2-3 - TRBV29-1 TGCAGCGTTGGGGTCTCGTCCAGGCGAAGCACAGATACGCAGTATTTT CSVGVSSRRSTDTQYF
- TRBJ2-7 - TRBV24-1 TGTGCCACCAGTGATCTATACGAGCAGTACTTC CATSDLYEQYF
- TRBJ1-1 - TRBV21-1 TGTGCCAGCACCTCTCAGGGGGCGATGAACGCCATGGACACTGAAGCTTTCTTT CASTSQGAMNAMDTEAFF
- TRBJ2-3 - TRBV5-1 TGCGCCAGCAGCTTGGGGCGGGGCCGGGGCACAGATACGCAGTATTTT CASSLGRGRGTDTQYF
- TRBJ2-7 TRBD2 TRBV3-1/TRBV3-2 TGTGCCAGCAGCCAAGAGGAGGTAAGGCTAGCGGGCTCCTACGAGCAGTACTTC CASSQEEVRLAGSYEQYF
once TRBJ1-6 - TRBV19 TGTGCCAGTCGGAGAGTGGGGGGAGAAGGAAATTCACCCCTCCACTTT CASRRVGGEGNSPLHF
- TRBJ1-4 - TRBV4-3 TGCGCCAGCAGCCAAGAGAGGAGGGTTTTTGGAAAACTGTTTTTT CASSQERRVFGKLFF
few TRBJ2-2 - TRBV6-2/TRBV6-3 TGTGCCAGCAGTTATGGCAGGCCCCTCACCGGGGAGCTGTTTTTT CASSYGRPLTGELFF
once TRBJ2-3 TRBD1 TRBV7-8 TGTGCCAGCAGCTTAGACGGACAGGGGGGAGATACGCAGTATTTT CASSLDGQGGDTQYF
few TRBJ1-1 TRBD1 TRBV6-2/TRBV6-3 TGTGCCAGCAGCCAACAGGGGCCCCGGAACACTGAAGCTTTCTTT CASSQQGPRNTEAFF
once TRBJ1-4 - TRBV24-1 TGTGCCACCAGTGACAGTCAGGGGAAGGGGCTGTTTTTT CATSDSQGKGLFF